This T cell receptor (beta chain) was retrieved from a study of blood T cell repertoires in COVID-19. Sequencing used immunoSEQ multiplex PCR; TCRdb keeps in-frame clones, though not all of them. Found here are approximately 470,000 clones, roughly 90% of them singletons; the top ten hold under 0.75%. Trimming left V 4 bases short and J 7 bases short, with 5 bases between. Germline CDR1 and CDR2: MGHRA and YSYEKL. The CDR3 loop spans 11 amino acids. This receptor was taken from a woman between 18 and 30 years old who had recovered from COVID-19. The genes are TRBV4-1 and TRBJ2-1, with D uncertain. Specimen: PBMCs or T cells enriched from blood (not recorded which). The CDR3 nucleotides read TGCGCCAGCAGCCTTGTAAATGAGCAGTTCTTC. Its protein product is CASSLVNEQFF.